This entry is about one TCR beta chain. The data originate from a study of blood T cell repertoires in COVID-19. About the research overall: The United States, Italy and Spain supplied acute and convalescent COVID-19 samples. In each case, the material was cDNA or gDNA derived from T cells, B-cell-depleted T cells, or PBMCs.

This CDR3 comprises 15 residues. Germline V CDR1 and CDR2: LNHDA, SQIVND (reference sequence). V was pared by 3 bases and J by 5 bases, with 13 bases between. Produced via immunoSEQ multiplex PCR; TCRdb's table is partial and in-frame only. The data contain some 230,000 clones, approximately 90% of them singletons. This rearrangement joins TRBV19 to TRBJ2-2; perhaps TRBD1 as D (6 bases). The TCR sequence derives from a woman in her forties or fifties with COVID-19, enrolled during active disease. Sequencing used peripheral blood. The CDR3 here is CASSISQGRTGELFF. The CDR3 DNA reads TGTGCCAGTAGTATCTCGCAGGGGCGAACCGGGGAGCTGTTTTTT.